The sequence of this TCR beta chain was determined in a study of blood T cell repertoires in COVID-19. Study background: From T cells, B-cell-depleted T cells, or PBMCs came the material, which was cDNA or gDNA.

The protocol was immunoSEQ multiplex PCR, while the TCRdb copy is restricted to in-frame clones and leaves out a portion. The sample carries approximately 240,000 clones, around 83% recorded once. The study drew participants aged about 18 to 89 years from 20 to 30 US areas. The junction had 4 bases not matched to a gene; V was cut back by 0 bases and J by 8 bases. CDR1 MNHEY and CDR2 SVGEGT come from the germline V gene. CDR3 length equals 16 residues. The sequence was collected from a woman aged 40 to 55 with acute COVID-19. The sample taken for sequencing was PBMCs or T cells enriched from blood (not recorded which). The chain links TRBV6-2 or TRBV6-3 to TRBJ2-1; 13 nucleotides line up with TRBD2. The CDR3 loop reads CASSYSTSGRADEQFF. The CDR3 nucleotides read TGTGCCAGCAGTTACTCCACTAGCGGGAGGGCCGATGAGCAGTTCTTC.